The 18 T cell receptor beta chains given below trace back to one sample, sequenced in a study of CD8+ T cells in alopecia areata. It was cDNA, reverse transcribed from extracted RNA, that served as the sequencing template. Sequencing was performed with immunoSEQ multiplex PCR; in TCRdb, only in-frame clones are kept and a portion is missing. The sample offers some 110,000 clones and no singletons, the top ten holding about 19%. The specimen was lesional skin. All receptors come from a C3H/HeJ mouse with alopecia areata. This strain's MHC haplotype is H2-k.

On this clone itself: Gene names and germline match the mouse. Coverage ceases 4 residues before the CDR3 finishes, and the germline J gene fills in the end. The rearrangement links TRBV13-3 to TRBJ2-5, with TRBD2 matching 9 bases. The germline gives CDR1 NNHDY, CDR2 SYVADS. The CDR3 consists of 16 residues. With 4 bases clipped from V and 0 bases from J, the junction kept 6 bases outside the gene matches. CDR3 amino acids: CASSSLGGFNQDTQYF. Incomplete CDR3 DNA: TGTGCCAGCAGTTCGCTGGGGGGGTTTAACCAAGAC.

This clone was recorded at least ten times. The germline and genes are mouse ones. The read ends 4 residues early relative to the CDR3; the germline J gene fills the gap. V gene TRBV1 combines with J gene TRBJ2-3; 7 bases align to TRBD1. This CDR3 has 16 residues. In germline, CDR1 is NSQYPW, CDR2 LRSPGD (reference sequence). Trimming removed 0 bases from V and 0 bases from J; junction bases left unmatched: 3. CDR3 sequence: CTCSAEGRGSAETLYF. The CDR3 bases that were read are TGCACCTGCAGTGCAGAGGGCAGGGGGAGTGCAGAA.

This clone has just a few counts. Germline and genes: mouse. The read ends 4 residues early relative to the CDR3; the germline J gene fills the gap. The gene calls are TRBV19 and TRBJ2-3; 13 bases line up with TRBD2. CDR1 is FNHDT, CDR2 SITEND, per germline (reference sequence). The CDR3 is made up of 15 amino acids. The junction had 3 bases not matched to a gene; V was cut back by 5 bases and J by 3 bases. CDR3 in amino acids: CASRPGLGGAETLYF. CDR3 DNA, as far as it was read: TGTGCCAGCAGACCGGGACTGGGGGGGGCAGAA.

This clone appeared a few times. The listed TCRdb protein conflicts with the DNA translation at residue 14, and the protein shown is translated directly from the DNA. Here the gene names and germline are mouse. The CDR3 extends 3 residues past the end of the read, so its final part is completed from the germline J gene. The chain joins TRBV13-3 to TRBJ1-3; 8 nucleotides agree with TRBD1. CDR1 is NNHDY, CDR2 SYVADS, per germline. Losses at the gene ends were 2 bases for V and 0 bases for J; bases not matched to a gene: 7. The CDR3 runs to 17 residues. The covered CDR3 bases are TGTGCCAGCAGTGAAGGACAGGGAGATTTTTCTGGAAATACG. This codes for CASSEGQGDFSGNT. The CDR3 in its entirety is CASSEGQGDFSGNTLYF.

With regard to this clone: All gene names here are mouse names. Sequencing ends 4 residues short of the CDR3 end; the germline J gene provides the rest. The chain combines TRBV31 with TRBJ2-3; 12 positions agree with TRBD2. The CDR3 consists of 14 residues. Germline CDR1 is GKSSPN and CDR2 is SITVG. V dropped 4 bases and J dropped 4; count of bases not matched to a gene: 3. The CDR3 loop reads CAWTGTGGTETLYF. The sequenced CDR3 bases are TGTGCCTGGACCGGGACTGGGGGGACAGAA.

This clone was observed at least ten times. The genes are named according to mouse. The read stops 4 residues short of the end of the CDR3; the missing end is completed from the germline J gene. The J gene is TRBJ1-1, the V gene TRBV13-3; TRBD1 agrees at 9 bases. Germline CDR1 NNHDY, CDR2 SYVADS. V was pared by 0 bases and J by 4 bases, with 4 bases of the junction left unmatched. This CDR3 comprises 15 residues. Incomplete CDR3 DNA: TGTGCCAGCAGTGATGCAGACAGGGGGGTCACA. It translates to CASSDADRGVT. The CDR3 reads in full as CASSDADRGVTEVFF.

This clone has a count of ten or more. Each gene name is a mouse one. Read sequence stops 4 residues before the CDR3 end, and the germline J gene provides the missing end. The chain combines TRBV13-3 with TRBJ2-3, with TRBD2 matching over 13 bases. Germline values: CDR1 NNHDY, CDR2 SYVADS. CDR3 size: 15 residues. The part of the CDR3 DNA that was read is TGTGCCAGCAGGTCCGGGACTGGGGGGGGAGAA. Translation gives CASRSGTGGGE. The CDR3 as a whole reads CASRSGTGGGETLYF.

This clone has more than one count but fewer than ten. Gene names are the mouse ones. The sequence runs out 4 residues before the end of the CDR3; the remainder is reconstructed from the germline J gene. V is TRBV13-3 and J is TRBJ2-4, with a weak D call TRBD1 (5 bases). Germline V gene data show CDR1 as NNHDY and CDR2 as SYVADS. V was shortened by 4 bases and J by 0 bases, with 12 bases between the two germline ends. The CDR3 sequence is 15 residues long. CDR3 protein: CASSYRQTSQNTLYF. The covered CDR3 bases are TGTGCCAGCAGTTACAGACAGACTAGTCAAAAC.

In this sample, this clone turned up many times. Mouse gene names apply. The read halts 4 residues ahead of the CDR3 end, with the missing end drawn from the germline J gene. The chain couples TRBV19 to TRBJ2-2, with a weak D call TRBD1 (5 bases). This CDR3 spans 13 amino acids. Trimming stripped 5 bases from V and 2 bases from J, with 7 bases between. From germline, CDR1 is FNHDT and CDR2 SITEND (reference sequence). The sequenced CDR3 bases are TGTGCCAGCAGCAGACAGAACACCGGG. Protein: CASSRQNTG. The whole CDR3 region reads CASSRQNTGQLYF.

Of note for this clone: Here the gene names and germline are mouse. The CDR3 goes on 4 residues after the read ends, and that part is filled in from the germline J gene. This chain joins TRBV17 and TRBJ2-2; D is unresolved. V lost 4 bases and J 0 bases, leaving 3 bases between the germline ends. The CDR3 sequence is 13 residues long. The germline V gene has CDR1 MNHDT and CDR2 YYDKIL. The CDR3 here is CASSTTNTGQLYF. Partial CDR3 DNA: TGTGCTAGCAGTACTACAAACACCGGG.

In its sample, this clone was seen a few times. Genes and germline come from the mouse. The CDR3 end is not reached by the read, which stops 4 residues before it; the germline J gene fills it in. The chain links TRBV19 to TRBJ1-1; D unclear. The V and J ends lost 0 bases and 3 bases respectively, with 9 bases between them. Per the germline V gene, CDR1 is FNHDT and CDR2 is SITEND (reference sequence). The CDR3 spans 14 residues. Partial CDR3 DNA: TGTGCCAGCAGTATAGCTCACAGTTACACA. Its protein product is CASSIAHSYT. The CDR3 as a whole reads CASSIAHSYTEVFF.

This clone was seen only a few times. Gene names and germline refer to mouse. The read finishes 4 residues shy of the CDR3 end, and the germline J gene is used to complete it. This sequence joins TRBV1 and TRBJ2-1; 7 bases fit TRBD1. This CDR3 contains 14 residues. The germline V gene encodes CDR1 NSQYPW and CDR2 LRSPGD (reference sequence). CDR3: CTCSSPGQKAEQFF. The sequenced CDR3 bases are TGCACCTGCAGTTCCCCGGGACAGAAAGCT.

This clone was detected ten times or more. Gene names refer to mouse genes. The DNA ends 4 residues before the CDR3 does, and the rest of the CDR3 is filled in from the germline J gene. The V gene is TRBV31, the J gene TRBJ2-1; D tentatively fits TRBD1 or TRBD2 (5 bases each). Trimming stripped 0 bases from V and 2 bases from J, with 5 bases between. This CDR3 comprises 13 residues. The germline gives CDR1 GKSSPN, CDR2 SITVG. The sequenced CDR3 bases are TGTGCCTGGAGTCTGGGGGACTATGCT. Encoded protein: CAWSLGDYA. The entire CDR3 is CAWSLGDYAEQFF.

A few counts support this clone. Mouse gene names apply. The CDR3 end falls 4 residues outside the read, so it is completed with the germline J gene. The chain recombines TRBV1 with TRBJ1-4; D perhaps matches TRBD1 (6 bases). CDR1 is NSQYPW, CDR2 LRSPGD, per germline (reference sequence). This CDR3 is 15 amino acids long. V lost 3 bases and J 3 bases, leaving 11 bases between the germline ends. The CDR3 region is CTCSAGQKTNERLFF. CDR3 DNA (partial): TGCACCTGCAGTGCGGGACAAAAAACCAACGAA. The full variable domain, with the rest looked up from reference TRBV1 and TRBJ1-4, is VTLLEQNPRWRLVPRGQAVNLRCILKNSQYPWMSWYQQDLQKQLQWLFTLRSPGDKEVKSLPGADYLATRVTDTELRLQVANMSQGRTLYCTCSAGQKTNERLFFGHGTKLSVL.

A few counts support this clone. Mouse gene names apply. The read halts 4 residues ahead of the CDR3 end, with the missing end drawn from the germline J gene. The chain recombines TRBV3 with TRBJ2-1; TRBD2 matches 10 bases. The CDR3 has 17 amino acids. Germline trimming cut 6 bases from V and 0 bases from J; bases unmatched to any gene: 8. Per the germline V gene, CDR1 is SNHLY and CDR2 is FYNGKV (reference sequence). The covered CDR3 bases are TGTGCCAGCAGGCCGGACTGGGGGAATTATAACTATGCT. This gives the protein CASRPDWGNYNYA. The CDR3 in its entirety is CASRPDWGNYNYAEQFF.

In regard to this clone: Each gene name is a mouse one. From the germline J gene comes the end of the CDR3, since the read stops 4 residues before it. The chain uses TRBV16 and TRBJ1-4, with 9 bases aligning to TRBD1. The CDR3 loop spans 15 amino acids. Trimming cost V 4 bases and J 1 base; bases outside gene matches: 1. Per germline, CDR1 SGHSA and CDR2 FRNQAP. Incomplete CDR3 DNA: TGTGCAAGCAGCTCACAGGGGGCTTCCAACGAA. It is translated as CASSSQGASNE. The complete CDR3 reads CASSSQGASNERLFF.

Note on this clone: The protein given in TCRdb and the translation of the DNA differ at residue 11, and the sequence presented here derives from the DNA. The gene names given are mouse names. The CDR3 extends 3 residues past the end of the read, so its final part is completed from the germline J gene. This chain joins TRBV1 and TRBJ1-3; D gene uncertain. With 4 bases removed from V and 2 bases from J, the gap between germline ends came to 9 bases. CDR3 length equals 14 residues. Germline V gives CDR1 NSQYPW, CDR2 LRSPGD (reference sequence). Incomplete CDR3 DNA: TGCACCTGCAGTGGGAGACAAGCTGGAAATACG. Amino acid sequence: CTCSGRQAGNT. The whole CDR3 sequence is CTCSGRQAGNTLYF.

In this sample, this clone turned up a few times. Gene names and germline refer to mouse. The DNA ends 4 residues before the CDR3 does, and the rest of the CDR3 is filled in from the germline J gene. The rearrangement links TRBV14 to TRBJ1-4, with 11 bases fitting TRBD1. V was clipped by 4 bases and J by 5 bases; unmatched bases: 4. The CDR3 consists of 15 residues. CDR1 is SGHDT, CDR2 FRDEAV, per germline. Incomplete CDR3 DNA: TGTGCCAGCAGTCCGGGACAGGGGGTGAACGAA. This translates into CASSPGQGVNE. The entire CDR3 protein is CASSPGQGVNERLFF.